Following are 25 T cell receptor beta chains from one sample sequenced in a study of T cell responses to AZD1222 COVID-19 vaccine. Assay: immunoSEQ multiplex PCR; the TCRdb copy retains only in-frame clones and omits some. The table has approximately 150,000 clones, around 90% seen once. The specimen was peripheral blood, collected 28 days after the second AZD1222 dose. All receptors derive from an adult who received the AZD1222 COVID-19 vaccine.

This clone was seen once. V gene TRBV7-6 combines with J gene TRBJ1-5, with D possibly TRBD1 on 6 matching bases. The germline V and J ends were trimmed by 1 base and 4 bases, with 11 bases remaining between them. The CDR3 has 15 amino acids. Germline lookup yields CDR1 SGHVS and CDR2 FNYEAQ. The CDR3 loop is CASSLGGGQNQPQHF. The CDR3 region has the DNA TGTGCCAGCAGCTTAGGGGGCGGACAGAATCAGCCCCAGCATTTT.

The chain links TRBV2 to TRBJ1-6; D is ambiguous. The CDR3 runs 15 residues. CDR1 SNHLY and CDR2 FYNNEI come from the germline V gene. Trimming took 4 bases from V and 6 from J, leaving 13 bases between them. CDR3 DNA: TGTGCCAGCAGTGTCGGTCAGGACCTTAATTCACCCCTCCACTTT. It is translated as CASSVGQDLNSPLHF.

This clone occurred once. This chain joins TRBV27 and TRBJ2-7, with 7 bases fitting TRBD2. V lost 4 bases, J lost 7 bases, and 7 bases stayed unmatched. CDR3 size: 13 residues. Per the germline V gene, CDR1 is MNHEY and CDR2 is SMNVEV (reference sequence). The CDR3 sequence: CASSSRTRREQYF. Written as DNA, the CDR3 is TGTGCCAGCAGTTCTAGGACTAGGCGAGAGCAGTACTTC.

The rearrangement links TRBV30 to TRBJ1-2, with 9 positions matching TRBD1. V was pared by 1 base and J by 6 bases, with 3 bases of the junction left unmatched. From germline, CDR1 is GTSNPN and CDR2 SVGIG (reference sequence). The length of the CDR3 is 13 residues. The CDR3 bases are TGTGCCTGGAGTGAAGGGACAGGGAATGGCTACACCTTC. Protein: CAWSEGTGNGYTF.

The DNA of the CDR3 is TGCGCCGGACCGGGACAGGGGAATGGCTACACCTTC. Its protein product is CAGPGQGNGYTF. The chain recombines TRBV10-1 with TRBJ1-2; 10 bases map to TRBD1. Trimming cost V 11 bases and J 6 bases; bases outside gene matches: 6. Germline CDR1 is WNHNN and CDR2 is SYGVQD (reference sequence). The CDR3 runs 12 residues.

The CDR3 nucleotides are TGTGCCAGTAGTCTCGGGACAGGGGATGGCTACACCTTC. This codes for CASSLGTGDGYTF. The chain uses TRBV19 and TRBJ1-2, with TRBD1 matching over 10 bases. In germline, CDR1 is LNHDA, CDR2 SQIVND (reference sequence). The CDR3 loop spans 13 amino acids. Trimming at V came to 5 bases and at J to 6 bases, leaving 3 bases not matched to a gene.

The chain couples TRBV24-1 to TRBJ2-6; possibly TRBD1 for D (6 bases). V lost 4 bases to trimming and J lost 0 bases, with 18 bases between them. The germline gives CDR1 KGHDR, CDR2 SFDVKD. The CDR3 runs to 19 residues. The CDR3 spells CATSEGAAGLSSGANVLTF. Written as DNA, the CDR3 is TGTGCCACCAGTGAGGGGGCGGCAGGTCTTTCCTCTGGGGCCAACGTCCTGACTTTC.

J is TRBJ2-7 and V is TRBV28; 8 positions agree with TRBD1. Trimming cost V 3 bases and J 2 bases; bases outside gene matches: 3. Germline V gene lookup returns CDR1 MDHEN and CDR2 SYDVKM. The CDR3 has 14 amino acids. This CDR3 is CASSFRDRPYEQYF. The CDR3 region has the DNA TGTGCCAGCAGTTTTCGGGACAGGCCCTACGAGCAGTACTTC. Supplemented by reference TRBV28 and TRBJ2-7, the full variable domain reads DVKVTQSSRYLVKRTGEKVFLECVQDMDHENMFWYRQDPGLGLRLIYFSYDVKMKEKGDIPEGYSVSREKKERFSLILESASTNQTSMYLCASSFRDRPYEQYFGPGTRLTVT.

The rearrangement joins TRBV18 to TRBJ1-1; D uncertain. With 6 bases removed from V and 2 bases from J, the gap between germline ends came to 10 bases. The CDR3 contains 13 residues. Germline lookup yields CDR1 KGHSH and CDR2 LQKENI. CDR3 nucleotides: TGTGCCAGCTCCCCCAACAGCAACACTGAAGCTTTCTTT. Amino acids: CASSPNSNTEAFF.

The V and J genes are TRBV27 and TRBJ1-6; the D gene is possibly TRBD1 (5 bases). The germline gives CDR1 MNHEY, CDR2 SMNVEV (reference sequence). Deletions cut 7 bases from V and 1 base from J, with 20 bases between. The CDR3 extends over 18 amino acids. In DNA form, the CDR3 reads TGTGCCAGCACCCTCTCCCGGGGGTCGCGGTCCTATAATTCACCCCTCCACTTT. Residues: CASTLSRGSRSYNSPLHF.

The chain links TRBV6-5 to TRBJ2-7, with D hard to call. CDR3 length equals 12 residues. CDR1 and CDR2 (germline): MNHEY, SVGAGI. V lost 6 bases to trimming and J lost 5 bases, with 11 bases between them. CDR3 in amino acids: CASSVFFDEQYF. The DNA of the CDR3 is TGTGCCAGCAGCGTATTTTTCGACGAGCAGTACTTC.

This chain connects TRBV18 to TRBJ1-1; D gene unclear. The CDR3 runs 15 residues. Germline CDR1 and CDR2: KGHSH and LQKENI. Trimming shortened V by 3 bases and J by 0 bases, and 11 bases separated the two germline ends. Written as DNA, the CDR3 is TGTGCCAGCTCACCCCCGGGGATGATGAACACTGAAGCTTTCTTT. It codes for CASSPPGMMNTEAFF.

This chain uses TRBV2 with TRBJ1-2; 7 nucleotides match TRBD1. V shed 8 bases, J shed 10 bases, and the junction held 19 bases outside the gene matches. Germline CDR1 and CDR2: SNHLY and FYNNEI. This CDR3 is 15 amino acids long. DNA for the CDR3: TGTGCCAGCCGACAGGGCCCAGAACTTCTACTGGCCTACACCTTC. Translation: CASRQGPELLLAYTF.

This rearrangement joins TRBV6-2 or TRBV6-3 to TRBJ2-7; perhaps TRBD2 as D (6 bases). The CDR3 length is 16 residues. CDR1 is MNHEY, CDR2 SVGEGT, per germline. V lost 2 bases, J lost 3 bases, and 17 bases lay in between. The CDR3 sequence is CASSYTPRRGLYEQYF. Here the CDR3 DNA reads TGTGCCAGCAGTTACACTCCCCGGAGGGGCCTCTACGAGCAGTACTTC.

The CDR3 coding sequence is TGTGCCAGCAGTTTGGGTAGCGAGATCTACAATGAGCAGTTCTTC. Its translation: CASSLGSEIYNEQFF. This chain links TRBV27 with TRBJ2-1; D may be TRBD2 (5 bases). Germline V gene data show CDR1 as MNHEY and CDR2 as SMNVEV (reference sequence). The germline V and J ends were trimmed by 3 bases and 3 bases, with 12 bases remaining between them. The CDR3 is 15 residues long.

The chain employs TRBV9 and TRBJ1-3; 9 bases are a match to TRBD1. This CDR3 has 16 amino acids. CDR1 is SGDLS, CDR2 YYNGEE, per germline. V dropped 3 bases and J dropped 2; count of bases not matched to a gene: 6. CDR3 sequence reads: CASSGGRDRAGNTIYF. In nucleotides, the CDR3 is TGTGCCAGCAGCGGAGGCCGGGACAGGGCTGGAAACACCATATATTTT.

The V gene is TRBV5-1, the J gene TRBJ2-5; TRBD2 matches at 14 bases. CDR1 is SGHRS, CDR2 YFSETQ, per germline. With V trimmed by 4 bases and J by 3 bases, 8 bases remained unmatched. CDR3 length: 17 amino acids. The CDR3, as DNA: TGCGCCAGCAGCAACCGACTAGCGGGAGGGGTTAAAGAGACCCAGTACTTC. This gives the protein CASSNRLAGGVKETQYF.

The CDR3 region is CATSRGGGIYGYTF. CDR3 sequence (DNA): TGTGCCACCAGCCGGGGAGGGGGAATCTATGGCTACACCTTC. The rearrangement links TRBV15 to TRBJ1-2; D is perhaps TRBD1 (6 bases). CDR3 length: 14 amino acids. Trimming cost V 5 bases and J 4 bases, with 14 bases left between them. Germline-derived CDR1 and CDR2 are LNHNV and YYDKDF (reference sequence).

The V gene is TRBV30, the J gene TRBJ1-1; 12 bases align to TRBD1. CDR3 length: 14 amino acids. V lost 2 bases and J lost 9; bases outside the gene matches: 7. Germline CDR1 is GTSNPN and CDR2 is SVGIG (reference sequence). CDR3 sequence: CAWSLPGQGAKAFF. CDR3 in DNA: TGTGCCTGGAGTCTCCCGGGACAGGGGGCAAAAGCTTTCTTT.

The V gene is TRBV5-1, the J gene TRBJ1-4; D uncertain. V was pared by 4 bases and J by 8 bases, with 6 bases between. Germline V gene lookup returns CDR1 SGHRS and CDR2 YFSETQ. The CDR3 is made up of 11 amino acids. The CDR3 DNA is TGCGCCAGCAGCGTCGGGGAAAAACTGTTTTTT. Protein: CASSVGEKLFF.

This clone showed up just a few times. V is TRBV3-1 (or the pseudogene TRBV3-2) and J is TRBJ2-2; D might be TRBD2 (7 bases). Between the trimmed V and J ends, which lost 4 bases and 2 bases, there was a span of 17 bases. The CDR3 has 17 amino acids. Germline CDR1 is LGHDT and CDR2 is YNNKEL (reference sequence). The CDR3 is CASSLSFGGRNTGELFF. CDR3 DNA: TGTGCCAGCAGCCTCTCTTTCGGGGGGCGCAACACCGGGGAGCTGTTTTTT.

This chain connects TRBV25-1 to TRBJ2-5; unclear D gene. Germline V gene lookup returns CDR1 MGHDK and CDR2 SYGVNS. The ends were cut back, 1 base at V and 5 bases at J, with 11 bases in the middle. There are 14 residues in the CDR3. The CDR3 nucleotides are TGTGCCAGCAGTGAATCCCCCTCCGGGGAGACCCAGTACTTC. It yields the protein CASSESPSGETQYF.

This clone has only a few counts. This chain uses TRBV7-9 with TRBJ2-7; D unresolved. This CDR3 region has 13 residues. V gave up 2 bases and J gave up 5 bases, with 10 bases separating them. Germline V CDR1 and CDR2: SEHNR, FQNEAQ (reference sequence). The CDR3 DNA follows: TGTGCCAGCAGCTTATGGGGTATTCACGAGCAGTACTTC. Translating it yields CASSLWGIHEQYF.

V and J are TRBV12-3 or TRBV12-4 and TRBJ1-2; a possible D gene is TRBD1 (5 bases). This CDR3 region has 13 residues. Trimming took 6 bases from V and 4 from J, leaving 12 bases between them. The DNA for the CDR3 is TGTGCCAGCAGCGATCAGACAGTCTATGGCTACACCTTC. Its protein product is CASSDQTVYGYTF.

This clone was counted a single time. This chain uses TRBV7-7 with TRBJ2-1; 8 bases map to TRBD2. This CDR3 is built from 15 residues. Germline trimming cut 2 bases from V and 8 bases from J; bases unmatched to any gene: 8. Germline V gene sequence: CDR1 SSHAT, CDR2 FNYEAQ (reference sequence). Here the CDR3 DNA reads TGTGCCAGCAGCTTAATAGCGGGAAGTTTCCATGAGCAGTTCTTC. Translated: CASSLIAGSFHEQFF. The variable domain in full, with the rest retrieved from reference TRBV7-7 and TRBJ2-1, is GAGVSQSPRYKVTKRGQDVTLRCDPISSHATLYWYQQALGQGPEFLTYFNYEAQPDKSGLPSDRFSAERPEGSISTLTIQRTEQRDSAMYRCASSLIAGSFHEQFFGPGTRLTVL.